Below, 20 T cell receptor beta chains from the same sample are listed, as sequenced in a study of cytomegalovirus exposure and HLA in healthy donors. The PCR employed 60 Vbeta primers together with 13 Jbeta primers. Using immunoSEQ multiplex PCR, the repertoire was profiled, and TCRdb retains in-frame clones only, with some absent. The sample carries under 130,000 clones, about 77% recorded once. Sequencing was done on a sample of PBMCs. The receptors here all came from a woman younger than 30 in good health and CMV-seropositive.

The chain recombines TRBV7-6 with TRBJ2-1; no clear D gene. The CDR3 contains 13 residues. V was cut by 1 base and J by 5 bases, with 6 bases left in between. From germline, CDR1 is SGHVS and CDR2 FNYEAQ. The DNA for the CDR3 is TGTGCCAGCAGCTTAGTGGCAGACAATGAGCAGTTCTTC. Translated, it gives CASSLVADNEQFF.

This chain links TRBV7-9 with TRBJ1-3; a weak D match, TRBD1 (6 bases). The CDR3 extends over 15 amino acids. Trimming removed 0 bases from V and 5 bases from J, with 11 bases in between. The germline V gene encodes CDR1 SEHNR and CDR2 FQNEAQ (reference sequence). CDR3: CASSLASRGRNTIYF. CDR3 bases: TGTGCCAGCAGCTTAGCCAGCAGGGGTCGAAACACCATATATTTT.

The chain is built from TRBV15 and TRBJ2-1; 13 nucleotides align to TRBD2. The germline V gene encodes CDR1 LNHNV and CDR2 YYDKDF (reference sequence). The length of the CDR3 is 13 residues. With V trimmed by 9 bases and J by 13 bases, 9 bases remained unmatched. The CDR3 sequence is CATGLAGPQSQFF. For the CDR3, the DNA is TGTGCCACGGGACTAGCGGGACCCCAGAGCCAGTTCTTC.

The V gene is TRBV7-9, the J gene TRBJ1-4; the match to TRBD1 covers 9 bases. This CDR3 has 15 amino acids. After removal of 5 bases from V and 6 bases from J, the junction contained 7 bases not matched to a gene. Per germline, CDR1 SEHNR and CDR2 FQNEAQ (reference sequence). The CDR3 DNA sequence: TGTGCCAGCAGCCAACGACAGGGGGATCATGAAAAACTGTTTTTT. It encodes CASSQRQGDHEKLFF.

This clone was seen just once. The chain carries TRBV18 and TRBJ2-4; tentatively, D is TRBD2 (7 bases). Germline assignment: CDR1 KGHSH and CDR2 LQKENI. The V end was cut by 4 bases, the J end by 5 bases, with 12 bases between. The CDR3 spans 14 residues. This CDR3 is CASSQGGRENIQYF. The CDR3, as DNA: TGTGCCAGCTCACAGGGGGGGAGAGAAAACATTCAGTACTTC.

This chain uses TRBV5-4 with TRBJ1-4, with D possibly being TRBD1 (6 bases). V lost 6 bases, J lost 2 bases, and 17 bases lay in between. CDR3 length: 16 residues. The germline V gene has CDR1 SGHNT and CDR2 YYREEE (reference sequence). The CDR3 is CASTLEGGRTNEKLFF. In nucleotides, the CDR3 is TGTGCCAGCACCTTAGAGGGGGGGCGGACTAATGAAAAACTGTTTTTT.

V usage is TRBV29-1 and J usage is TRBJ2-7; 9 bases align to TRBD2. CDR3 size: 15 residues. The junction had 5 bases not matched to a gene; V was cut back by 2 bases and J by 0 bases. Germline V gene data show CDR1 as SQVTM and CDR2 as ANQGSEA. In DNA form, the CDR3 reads TGCAGCGTTGAAAGAGCGGGAGGCCCCTCCTACGAGCAGTACTTC. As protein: CSVERAGGPSYEQYF.

CDR3 region: CASGSDRGSPTETQYF. DNA for the CDR3: TGCGCCAGCGGATCCGACAGGGGATCCCCAACGGAGACCCAGTACTTC. The gene calls are TRBV5-1 and TRBJ2-5; TRBD1 matches 8 bases. The germline gives CDR1 SGHRS, CDR2 YFSETQ. Losses at the gene ends were 7 bases for V and 5 bases for J; bases not matched to a gene: 16. CDR3 length: 16 residues.

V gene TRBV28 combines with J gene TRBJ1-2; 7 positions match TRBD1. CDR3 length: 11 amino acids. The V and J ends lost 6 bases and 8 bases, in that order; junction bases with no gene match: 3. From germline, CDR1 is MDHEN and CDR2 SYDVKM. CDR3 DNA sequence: TGTGCCAGCAGAACAGGGGTAGGCTACACCTTC. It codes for CASRTGVGYTF.

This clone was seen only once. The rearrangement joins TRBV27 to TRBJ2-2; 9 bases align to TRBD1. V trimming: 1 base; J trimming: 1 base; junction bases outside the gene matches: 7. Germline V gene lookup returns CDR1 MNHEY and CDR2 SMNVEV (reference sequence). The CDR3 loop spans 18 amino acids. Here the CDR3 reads CASSLWRRQGENTGELFF. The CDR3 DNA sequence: TGTGCCAGCAGTTTATGGAGGAGACAGGGGGAGAACACCGGGGAGCTGTTTTTT.

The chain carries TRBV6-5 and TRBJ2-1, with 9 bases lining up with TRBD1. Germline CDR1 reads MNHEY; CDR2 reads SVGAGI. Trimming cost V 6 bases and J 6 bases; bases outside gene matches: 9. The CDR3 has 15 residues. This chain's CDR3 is CASSHRDRVGNEQFF. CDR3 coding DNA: TGTGCCAGCAGCCACCGGGACAGGGTGGGCAATGAGCAGTTCTTC.

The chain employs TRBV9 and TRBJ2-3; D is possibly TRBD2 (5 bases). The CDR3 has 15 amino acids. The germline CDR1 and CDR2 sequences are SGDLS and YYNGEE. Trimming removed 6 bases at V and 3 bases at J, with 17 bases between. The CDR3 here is CASTRTGVRTDTQYF. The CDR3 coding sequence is TGTGCCAGCACCCGAACCGGGGTTCGAACAGATACGCAGTATTTT.

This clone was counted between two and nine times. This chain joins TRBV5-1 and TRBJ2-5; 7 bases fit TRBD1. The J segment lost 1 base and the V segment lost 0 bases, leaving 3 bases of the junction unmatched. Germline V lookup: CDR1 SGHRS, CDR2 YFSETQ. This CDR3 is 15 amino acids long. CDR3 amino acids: CASSLAGQFQETQYF. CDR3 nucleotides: TGCGCCAGCAGCTTGGCGGGACAGTTCCAAGAGACCCAGTACTTC.

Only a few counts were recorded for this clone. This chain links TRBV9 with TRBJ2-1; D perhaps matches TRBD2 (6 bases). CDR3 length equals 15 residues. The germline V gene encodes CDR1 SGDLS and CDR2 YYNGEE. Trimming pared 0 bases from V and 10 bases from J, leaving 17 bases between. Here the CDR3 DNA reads TGTGCCAGCAGCGTAGGGGTGATAGCGGTTATGGAGCAGTTCTTC. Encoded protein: CASSVGVIAVMEQFF.

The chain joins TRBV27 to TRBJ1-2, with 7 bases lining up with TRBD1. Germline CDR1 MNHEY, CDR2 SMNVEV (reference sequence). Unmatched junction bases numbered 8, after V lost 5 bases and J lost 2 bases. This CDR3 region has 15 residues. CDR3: CASSISTGRNYGYTF. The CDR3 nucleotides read TGTGCCAGCAGTATTTCGACAGGGCGGAACTATGGCTACACCTTC.

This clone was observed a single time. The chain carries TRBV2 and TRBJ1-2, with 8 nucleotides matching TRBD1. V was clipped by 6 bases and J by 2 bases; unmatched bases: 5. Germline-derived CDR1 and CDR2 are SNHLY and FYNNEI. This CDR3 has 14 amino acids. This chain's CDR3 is CASSLTGANYGYTF. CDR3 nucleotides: TGTGCCAGCAGCTTGACAGGGGCAAACTATGGCTACACCTTC.

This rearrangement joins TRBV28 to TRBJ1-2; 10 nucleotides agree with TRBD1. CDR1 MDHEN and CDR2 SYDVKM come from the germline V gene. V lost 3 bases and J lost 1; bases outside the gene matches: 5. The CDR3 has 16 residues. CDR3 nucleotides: TGTGCCAGCAGTTTCTCGACAGGGGGCGTTAACTATGGCTACACCTTC. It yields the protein CASSFSTGGVNYGYTF.

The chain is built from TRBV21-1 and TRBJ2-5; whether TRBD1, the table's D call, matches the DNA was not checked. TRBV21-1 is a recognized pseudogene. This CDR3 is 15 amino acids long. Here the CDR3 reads CASRPGQGRGETQYF. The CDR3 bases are TGTGCCAGCAGGCCAGGACAGGGAAGAGGAGAGACCCAGTACTTC.

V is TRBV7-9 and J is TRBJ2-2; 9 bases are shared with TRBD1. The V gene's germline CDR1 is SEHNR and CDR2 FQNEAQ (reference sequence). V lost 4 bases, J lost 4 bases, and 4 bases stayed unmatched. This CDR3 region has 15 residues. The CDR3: CASSSLDRGTGELFF. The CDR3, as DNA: TGTGCCAGCAGCTCCCTGGACAGGGGCACCGGGGAGCTGTTTTTT.

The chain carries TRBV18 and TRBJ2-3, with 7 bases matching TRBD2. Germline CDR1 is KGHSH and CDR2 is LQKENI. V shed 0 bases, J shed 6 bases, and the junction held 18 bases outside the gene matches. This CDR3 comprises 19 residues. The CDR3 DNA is TGTGCCAGCTCACCACCGTTACTAGCGTGGGAGGGCGAGTCTGATACGCAGTATTTT. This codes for CASSPPLLAWEGESDTQYF.